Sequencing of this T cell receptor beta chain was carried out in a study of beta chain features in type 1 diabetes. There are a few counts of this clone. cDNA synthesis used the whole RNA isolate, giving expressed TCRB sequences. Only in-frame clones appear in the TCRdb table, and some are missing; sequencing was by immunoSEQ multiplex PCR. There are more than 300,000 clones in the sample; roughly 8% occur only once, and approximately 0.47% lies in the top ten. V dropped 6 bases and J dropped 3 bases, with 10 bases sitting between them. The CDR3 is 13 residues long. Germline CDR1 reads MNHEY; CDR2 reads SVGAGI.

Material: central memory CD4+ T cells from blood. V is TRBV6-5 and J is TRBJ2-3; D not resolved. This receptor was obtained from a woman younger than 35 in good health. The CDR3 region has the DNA TGTGCCAGCAGATTAGACGGGACAGATACGCAGTATTTT. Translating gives CASRLDGTDTQYF.